The T cell receptor beta chain described here comes from a study of T cell responses to AZD1222 COVID-19 vaccine. V dropped 2 bases and J dropped 7 bases, with 13 bases sitting between them. The CDR3 is 14 amino acids. Per germline, CDR1 SGHRS and CDR2 YFSETQ. Produced via immunoSEQ multiplex PCR; TCRdb's table is partial and in-frame only. The data contain 70,000 to 90,000 clones, 86% of them singletons. This specimen consisted of peripheral blood, obtained on day 0 of AZD1222 vaccination. V and J are TRBV5-1 and TRBJ1-5; weak D call: TRBD1 (6 bases). This TCR was recovered from an adult in good health. This CDR3 is CASSLGQLGQPQHF. The CDR3 region has the DNA TGCGCCAGCAGCTTAGGACAGCTGGGGCAGCCCCAGCATTTT. The whole variable domain, remainder taken from reference TRBV5-1 and TRBJ1-5, is KAGVTQTPRYLIKTRGQQVTLSCSPISGHRSVSWYQQTPGQGLQFLFEYFSETQRNKGNFPGRFSGRQFSNSRSEMNVSTLELGDSALYLCASSLGQLGQPQHFGDGTRLSIL.